The clone carrying this T cell receptor beta chain was counted ten times or more. As yet, its antigen is unknown. The data belong to a study of metastatic and nonmetastatic thyroid tumors. TCRdb redid the clone calls on the PCR reads using MiXCR. This table holds approximately 12,000 clones, around a quarter found once. Notes on the study in general: Benign nodules reportedly had significantly lower TCR beta diversity than malignant thyroid tumors in blood and tumor.

V lost 2 bases and J lost 4, with 14 bases in between. CDR1 MDHEN and CDR2 SYDVKM come from the germline V gene. The CDR3 has 15 residues. Nobody among the patients had been given any treatment before thyroid surgery. This TCR was sampled from a female donor with papillary thyroid cancer or a benign thyroid nodule (not recorded which). Some clones in this sample may be carry-over from other donors' samples. This rearrangement joins TRBV28 to TRBJ2-5; D is perhaps TRBD1 or TRBD2 (5 bases each). The sequenced sample consisted of blood. CDR3 sequence reads: CASSLRREGRETQYF. DNA for the CDR3: TGTGCCAGCAGTTTAAGGAGAGAGGGGAGAGAGACCCAGTACTTC.